This T cell receptor beta chain was sequenced during a study of chemoradiotherapy in HPV16-positive cancers. Study-wide background: Functional T-cell assays on a couple of HPV16-positive patients' cells defined candidate HPV-specific clones and common TCR motifs.

This clone was seen only once. Its antigen is undetermined. Broader study findings: Candidate HPV-specific clones and E7-related TCR motifs grew in tumor during treatment. Only two HPV16-positive patients supplied the functional HPV-specificity definition.

The CDR3 runs to 14 residues. The V segment lost 2 bases and the J segment 8 bases; nucleotides outside the gene matches: 5. Per the germline V gene, CDR1 is SGHAT and CDR2 is FQNNGV. Generated by immunoSEQ multiplex PCR, the TCRdb table keeps only in-frame clones and is missing some. The table has roughly 540 clones, 75% to 90% seen once. The genes are TRBV11-2 and TRBJ1-2, with 10 bases identical to TRBD1. The clonotype originates from a human donor with HPV-associated anogenital cancer. Sample: tumor tissue, taken from a patient who underwent chemoradiotherapy. The CDR3 loop reads CASSLRGQGEGYTF. CDR3 bases: TGTGCCAGCAGCTTACGAGGACAGGGGGAAGGCTACACCTTC.